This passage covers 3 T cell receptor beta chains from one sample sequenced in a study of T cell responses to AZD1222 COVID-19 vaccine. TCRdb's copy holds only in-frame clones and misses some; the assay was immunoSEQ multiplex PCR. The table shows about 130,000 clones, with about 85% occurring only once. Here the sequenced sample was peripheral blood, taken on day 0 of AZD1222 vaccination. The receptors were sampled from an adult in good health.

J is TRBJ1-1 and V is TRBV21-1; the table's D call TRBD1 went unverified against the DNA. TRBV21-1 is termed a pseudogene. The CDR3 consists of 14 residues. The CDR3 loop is CASSKGDTNTEAFF. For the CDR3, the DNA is TGTGCCAGCAGCAAAGGGGACACTAACACTGAAGCTTTCTTT.

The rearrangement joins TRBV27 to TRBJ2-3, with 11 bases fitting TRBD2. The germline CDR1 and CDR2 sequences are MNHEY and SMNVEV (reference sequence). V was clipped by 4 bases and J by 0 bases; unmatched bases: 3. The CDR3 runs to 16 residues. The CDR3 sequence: CASSSGLAASTDTQYF. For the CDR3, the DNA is TGTGCCAGCAGTTCGGGACTAGCGGCTAGCACAGATACGCAGTATTTT.

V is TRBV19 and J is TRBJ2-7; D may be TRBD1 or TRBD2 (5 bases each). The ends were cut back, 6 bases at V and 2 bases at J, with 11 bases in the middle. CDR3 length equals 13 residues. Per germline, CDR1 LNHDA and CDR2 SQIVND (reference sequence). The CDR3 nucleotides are TGTGCCAGTAGCCGGGACGGGGCCTACGAGCAGTACTTC. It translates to CASSRDGAYEQYF.